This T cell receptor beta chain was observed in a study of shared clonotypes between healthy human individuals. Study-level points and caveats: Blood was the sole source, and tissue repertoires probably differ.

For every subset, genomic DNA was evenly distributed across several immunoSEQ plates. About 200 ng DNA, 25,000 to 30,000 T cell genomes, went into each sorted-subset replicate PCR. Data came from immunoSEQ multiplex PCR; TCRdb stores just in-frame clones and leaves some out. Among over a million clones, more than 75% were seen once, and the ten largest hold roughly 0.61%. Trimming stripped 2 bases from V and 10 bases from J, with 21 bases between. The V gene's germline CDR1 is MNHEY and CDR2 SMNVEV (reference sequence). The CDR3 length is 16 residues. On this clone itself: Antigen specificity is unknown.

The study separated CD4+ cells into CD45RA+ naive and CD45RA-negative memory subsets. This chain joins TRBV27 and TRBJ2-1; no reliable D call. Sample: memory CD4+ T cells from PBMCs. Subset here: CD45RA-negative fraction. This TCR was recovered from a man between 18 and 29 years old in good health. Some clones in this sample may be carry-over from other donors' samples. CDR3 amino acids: CASSLHGTGDYGEQFF. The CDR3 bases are TGTGCCAGCAGTTTACACGGCACCGGCGATTATGGCGAGCAGTTCTTC.